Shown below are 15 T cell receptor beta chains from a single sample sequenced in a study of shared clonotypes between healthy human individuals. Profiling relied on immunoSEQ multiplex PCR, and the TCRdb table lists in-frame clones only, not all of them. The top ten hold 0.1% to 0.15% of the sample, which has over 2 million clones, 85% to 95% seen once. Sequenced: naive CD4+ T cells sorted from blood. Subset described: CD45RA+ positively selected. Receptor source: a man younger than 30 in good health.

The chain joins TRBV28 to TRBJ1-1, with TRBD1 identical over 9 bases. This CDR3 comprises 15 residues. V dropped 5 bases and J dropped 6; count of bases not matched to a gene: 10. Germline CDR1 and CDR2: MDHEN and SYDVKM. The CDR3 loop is CASSISGTGRPEAFF. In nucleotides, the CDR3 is TGTGCCAGCAGTATATCCGGGACAGGGAGGCCTGAAGCTTTCTTT.

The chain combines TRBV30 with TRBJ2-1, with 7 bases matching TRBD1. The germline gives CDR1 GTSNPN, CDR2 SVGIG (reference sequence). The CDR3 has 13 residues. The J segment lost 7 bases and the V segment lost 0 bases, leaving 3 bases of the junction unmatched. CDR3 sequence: CAWSVTGWNEQFF. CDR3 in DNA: TGTGCCTGGAGTGTGACAGGGTGGAATGAGCAGTTCTTC. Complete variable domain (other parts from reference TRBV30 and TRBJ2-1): SQTIHQWPATLVQPVGSPLSLECTVEGTSNPNLYWYRQAAGRGLQLLFYSVGIGQISSEVPQNLSASRPQDRQFILSSKKLLLSDSGFYLCAWSVTGWNEQFFGPGTRLTVL.

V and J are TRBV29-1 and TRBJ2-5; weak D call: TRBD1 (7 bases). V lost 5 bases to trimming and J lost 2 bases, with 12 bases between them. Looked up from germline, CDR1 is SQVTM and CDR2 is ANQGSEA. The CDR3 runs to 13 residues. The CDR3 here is CSVMTGRQETQYF. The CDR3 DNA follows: TGCAGCGTTATGACAGGGAGGCAAGAGACCCAGTACTTC.

The CDR3: CASIAEPGEQFF. The CDR3 bases are TGTGCCAGCATTGCCGAACCGGGTGAGCAGTTCTTC. The chain has TRBV2 and TRBJ2-1; no definite D call. Trimming stripped 7 bases from V and 9 bases from J, with 13 bases between. This CDR3 is built from 12 residues. Germline V gives CDR1 SNHLY, CDR2 FYNNEI.

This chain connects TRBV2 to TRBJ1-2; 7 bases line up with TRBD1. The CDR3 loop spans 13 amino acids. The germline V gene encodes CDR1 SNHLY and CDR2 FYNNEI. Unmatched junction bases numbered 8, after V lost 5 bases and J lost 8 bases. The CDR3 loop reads CASSWDSTSGYTF. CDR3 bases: TGTGCCAGCAGTTGGGACAGCACCTCCGGCTACACCTTC.

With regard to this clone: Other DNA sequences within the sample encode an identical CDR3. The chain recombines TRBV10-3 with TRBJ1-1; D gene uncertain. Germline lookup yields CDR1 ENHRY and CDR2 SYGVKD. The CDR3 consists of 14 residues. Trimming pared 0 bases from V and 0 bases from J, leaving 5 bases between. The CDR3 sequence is CAISESGVNTEAFF. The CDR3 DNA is TGTGCCATCAGTGAGTCAGGAGTGAACACTGAAGCTTTCTTT.

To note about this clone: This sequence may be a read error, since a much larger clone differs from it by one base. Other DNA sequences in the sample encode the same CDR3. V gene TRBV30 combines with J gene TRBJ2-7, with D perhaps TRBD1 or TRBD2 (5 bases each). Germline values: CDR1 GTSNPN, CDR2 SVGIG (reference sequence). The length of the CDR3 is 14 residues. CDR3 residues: CAWSFRDGAYEQYF. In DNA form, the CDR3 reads TGCGCCTGGAGTTTCCGGGACGGAGCCTACGAGCAGTACTTC. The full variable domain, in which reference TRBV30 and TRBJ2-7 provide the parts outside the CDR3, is SQTIHQWPATLVQPVGSPLSLECTVEGTSNPNLYWYRQAAGRGLQLLFYSVGIGQISSEVPQNLSASRPQDRQFILSSKKLLLSDSGFYLCAWSFRDGAYEQYFGPGTRLTVT.

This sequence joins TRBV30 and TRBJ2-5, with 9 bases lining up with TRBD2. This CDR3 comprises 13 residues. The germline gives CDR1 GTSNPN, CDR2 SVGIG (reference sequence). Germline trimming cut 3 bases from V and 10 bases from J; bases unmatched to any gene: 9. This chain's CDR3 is CAWSTQLAGHQYF. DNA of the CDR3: TGTGCCTGGAGCACCCAACTAGCGGGTCACCAGTACTTC.

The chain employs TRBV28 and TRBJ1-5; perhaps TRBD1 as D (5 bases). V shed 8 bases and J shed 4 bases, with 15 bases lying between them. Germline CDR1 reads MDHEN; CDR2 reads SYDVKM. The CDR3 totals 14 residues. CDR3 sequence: CASRGLNPNQPQHF. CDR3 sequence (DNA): TGTGCCAGCCGGGGACTCAACCCAAATCAGCCCCAGCATTTT.

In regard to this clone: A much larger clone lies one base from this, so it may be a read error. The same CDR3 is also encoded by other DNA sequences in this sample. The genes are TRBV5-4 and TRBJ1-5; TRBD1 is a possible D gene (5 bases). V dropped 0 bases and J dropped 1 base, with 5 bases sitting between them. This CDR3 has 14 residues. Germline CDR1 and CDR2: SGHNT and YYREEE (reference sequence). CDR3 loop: CASSLGGSNQPQHF. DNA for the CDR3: TGTGCCAGCAGCTTGGGGGGGAGCAATCAGCCCCAGCATTTT. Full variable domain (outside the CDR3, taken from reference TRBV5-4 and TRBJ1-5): ETGVTQSPTHLIKTRGQQVTLRCSSQSGHNTVSWYQQALGQGPQFIFQYYREEENGRGNFPPRFSGLQFPNYSSELNVNALELDDSALYLCASSLGGSNQPQHFGDGTRLSIL.

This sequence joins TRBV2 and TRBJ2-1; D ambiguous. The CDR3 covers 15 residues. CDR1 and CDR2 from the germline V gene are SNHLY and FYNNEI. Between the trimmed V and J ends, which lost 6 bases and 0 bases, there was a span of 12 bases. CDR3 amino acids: CASSSEQHSYNEQFF. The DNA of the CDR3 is TGTGCCAGCAGCTCAGAACAGCACTCCTACAATGAGCAGTTCTTC.

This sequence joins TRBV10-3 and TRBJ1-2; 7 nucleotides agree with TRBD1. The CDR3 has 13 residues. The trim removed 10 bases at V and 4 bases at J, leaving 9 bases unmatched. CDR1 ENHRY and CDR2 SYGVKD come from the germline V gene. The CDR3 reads CASRQGLGYGYTF. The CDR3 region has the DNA TGTGCCAGCCGACAGGGTTTAGGCTATGGCTACACCTTC.

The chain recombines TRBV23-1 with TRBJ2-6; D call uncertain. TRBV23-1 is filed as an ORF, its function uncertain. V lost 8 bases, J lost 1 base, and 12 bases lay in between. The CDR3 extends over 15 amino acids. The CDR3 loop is CASDPKNSGANVLTF. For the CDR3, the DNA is TGCGCCAGCGACCCAAAAAATTCTGGGGCCAACGTCCTGACTTTC.

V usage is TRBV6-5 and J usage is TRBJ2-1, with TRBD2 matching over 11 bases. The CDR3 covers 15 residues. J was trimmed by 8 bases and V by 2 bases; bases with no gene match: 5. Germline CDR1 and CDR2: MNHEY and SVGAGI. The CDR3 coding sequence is TGTGCCAGCAGTTACCGGGGACTAGCGGACGATGAGCAGTTCTTC. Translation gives CASSYRGLADDEQFF.

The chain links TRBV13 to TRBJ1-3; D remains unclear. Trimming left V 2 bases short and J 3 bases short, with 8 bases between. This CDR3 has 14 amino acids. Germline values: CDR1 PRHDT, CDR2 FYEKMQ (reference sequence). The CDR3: CASSLPLGGNTIYF. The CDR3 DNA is TGTGCCAGCAGCTTACCCCTTGGTGGAAACACCATATATTTT.